The clone carrying this TCR beta chain was seen repeatedly, ten times or more. Its antigen remains unidentified. This record comes from a study of T cell repertoires in cytomegalovirus infection. General observations from the study: Of the TCR beta families, the public ones yielded a cumulative frequency that identified carriers of CMV plus the relevant HLA. The ex vivo response was dominated by HLA-C-restricted CMV-specific TCR beta clonotypes.

There are 13 residues in the CDR3. CDR1 and CDR2 (germline): SNHLY, FYNNEI. Trimming took 6 bases from V and 3 from J, leaving 12 bases between them. TCRdb reanalysed the reads using MiXCR and keeps one entry per CDR3 protein. The sample records more than 75,000 distinct CDR3 sequences, 25% to 30% being singletons. The receptor comes from a human donor in good health (CMV status not recorded). Some clones in this sample may be carry-over from other donors' samples. The source material was CD8+ T cells from cultured PBMCs, sampled from culture after CMV antigen stimulation. The V call is TRBV2, the J call TRBJ2-7; D not resolved. The CDR3 DNA follows: TGTGCCAGCAGGTATAGTCTCGTCTACGAGCAGTACTTC. This sequence encodes CASRYSLVYEQYF.